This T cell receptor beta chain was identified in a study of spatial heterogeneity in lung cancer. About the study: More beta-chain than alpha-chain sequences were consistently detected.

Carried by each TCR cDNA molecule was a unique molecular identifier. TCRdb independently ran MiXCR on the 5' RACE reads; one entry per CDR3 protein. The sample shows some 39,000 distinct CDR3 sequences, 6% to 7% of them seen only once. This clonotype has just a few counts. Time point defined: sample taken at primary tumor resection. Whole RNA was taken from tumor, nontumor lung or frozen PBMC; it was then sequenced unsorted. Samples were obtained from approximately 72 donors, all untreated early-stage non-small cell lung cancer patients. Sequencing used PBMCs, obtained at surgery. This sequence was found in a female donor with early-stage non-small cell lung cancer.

Written as DNA, the CDR3 is TGTGCCAGCAGCGAGAAGCGTAGTAGCGGCACAGATACGCAGTATTTT. It yields the protein CASSEKRSSGTDTQYF. The J gene is TRBJ2-3, the V gene TRBV9, with a possible D match to TRBD2 (5 bases). The CDR3 contains 16 residues. Germline values: CDR1 SGDLS, CDR2 YYNGEE. Trimming stripped 3 bases from V and 1 base from J, with 15 bases between.